This T cell receptor (beta chain) was profiled in a study of blood T cell repertoires in COVID-19 (dated by TCRdb to the early 2020s). At the level of the whole study: The collaborator samples originated in the United States, Italy and Spain and spanned the acute and convalescent phases of COVID-19. The material from the prospective study consisted of cDNA or gDNA derived from T cells, B-cell-depleted T cells, or PBMCs. Subjects who had been exposed to COVID-19, were actively infected with it, or had recovered from it provided the deeply sampled blood TCRbeta repertoires that made up the dataset. The repertoires were released in a freely available public database intended as a resource for research on the immune response to SARS-CoV-2. Samples came from the ongoing ImmuneRACE study (first 160 participants) plus 1,254 subjects from 6 global collaborators. Sample metadata almost always included a de-identified subject ID, COVID-19 status, age in years and sex. Where available, HLA class I and class II types were taken from metadata supplied by the sample provider and were not determined by assay-based typing. What the research found in general, with its limitations: The quantity of clinical and demographic metadata differed by source and by participant and was supplied without curation.

Comment on this clone: No cognate antigen has been identified for it. Within one base of it there is no much larger clone, and no base qualities were kept.

CDR1 and CDR2 (SGHNT, YYREEE) derive from the germline V gene (reference sequence). The CDR3 measures 14 amino acids from cysteine to phenylalanine. Only CDR3 DNA is held: 42 bases, read in frame from base 1. V drops 0 bases and J drops 4 bases, leaving 8 bases in between. TCRbeta CDR3 regions were amplified from genomic DNA using the immunoSEQ Assay, a bias-controlled multiplex PCR. Per the source publication's procedure: The number of nucleated cells in each sample was estimated from the amplification of reference gene primers within the assay. To quantify the absolute abundance of each unique TCRbeta CDR3 rearrangement, sequence reads were collapsed and filtered. Productive Simpson clonality was computed per sample as the square root of Simpson's diversity index over productive rearrangements. What TCRdb holds here is the immuneACCESS table cut down to in-frame rearrangements. Part of the clones is not present; checked against another copy, under half of the missing clones reflect an unresolved V gene, and the others are unexplained. The D gene and trimming were derived from the DNA, and the V and J assignments and clone size from that table. For this sample there are more than 300,000 clones; around 91% appear just once. Under 1.1% of the sample lies in the top ten.

In Seattle, one collaborating source enrolled patients while the infection was active and tracked those patients longitudinally over the course of disease. The collaborating institutions used their own protocols to collect whole blood in K2EDTA tubes. For TCRbeta analysis, collaborators shipped samples in one of three forms: frozen whole blood, isolated PBMCs, or DNA extracted from either of those sample types. The sequence is built from TRBV5-4 and TRBJ2-1; perhaps TRBD1 is the D gene, with 6 bases matching. Sequenced: peripheral blood. This clonotype was sampled from a woman aged 35 to 49 with COVID-19, enrolled during active disease. The bases are TGTGCCAGCAGCTTGGGGACAGATTACAATGAGCAGTTCTTC. Translated, it reads CASSLGTDYNEQFF.